One sample yielded the 30 T cell receptor beta chains listed below, sequenced in a study of blood T cell repertoires in COVID-19. Some clones are missing from TCRdb's copy, which holds only in-frame ones; the method was immunoSEQ multiplex PCR. Of roughly 180,000 clones detected, 86% appear once; the ten largest clones hold over 7.5%. Sequenced material: PBMCs or T cells enriched from blood (not recorded which). Receptor source: a woman in her twenties or thirties who had recovered from COVID-19.

V gene TRBV9 combines with J gene TRBJ1-1; 11 positions match TRBD1. Germline assignment: CDR1 SGDLS and CDR2 YYNGEE. V lost 1 base and J lost 3; bases outside the gene matches: 2. This CDR3 region has 15 residues. CDR3 in amino acids: CASSVRGQGDTEAFF. The DNA for the CDR3 is TGTGCCAGCAGCGTAAGGGGACAGGGGGACACTGAAGCTTTCTTT.

The chain combines TRBV7-9 with TRBJ2-1; TRBD1 matches 10 bases. The V gene's germline CDR1 is SEHNR and CDR2 FQNEAQ (reference sequence). CDR3 size: 16 residues. The ends lost 5 bases at V and 0 bases at J; junction bases unmatched: 4. The CDR3 DNA sequence: TGTGCCAGCAGCGCAAGACAGGGGGCCTCCTACAATGAGCAGTTCTTC. Its protein is CASSARQGASYNEQFF.

This chain links TRBV7-9 with TRBJ2-2, with 7 bases fitting TRBD1. V lost 4 bases and J lost 6; bases outside the gene matches: 8. CDR3 size: 15 residues. The germline V gene has CDR1 SEHNR and CDR2 FQNEAQ (reference sequence). CDR3 amino acids: CASSSPQGPAGELFF. The CDR3 coding sequence is TGTGCCAGCAGCTCACCACAGGGGCCAGCCGGGGAGCTGTTTTTT.

J is TRBJ1-2 and V is TRBV4-2, with 8 nucleotides matching TRBD1. Per the germline V gene, CDR1 is LGHNA and CDR2 is YNFKEQ. The J segment lost 5 bases and the V segment lost 2 bases, leaving 7 bases of the junction unmatched. The CDR3 consists of 15 residues. CDR3 protein: CASSQSRQGRYGYTF. Written as DNA, the CDR3 is TGTGCCAGCAGCCAATCTAGACAGGGGAGGTATGGCTACACCTTC.

The chain uses TRBV27 and TRBJ2-7; 14 bases match TRBD2. This CDR3 comprises 15 residues. Germline trimming cut 5 bases from V and 3 bases from J; bases unmatched to any gene: 3. Germline assignment: CDR1 MNHEY and CDR2 SMNVEV (reference sequence). CDR3 sequence reads: CASSEGLAGDYEQYF. As DNA, the CDR3 is TGTGCCAGCAGTGAGGGACTAGCGGGAGACTACGAGCAGTACTTC.

This clone has just a few counts. J is TRBJ2-4 and V is TRBV4-2; TRBD1 agrees at 7 bases. This CDR3 region has 16 residues. V lost 3 bases, J lost 7 bases, and 12 bases stayed unmatched. Germline CDR1 and CDR2: LGHNA and YNFKEQ. The CDR3 reads CASSQELNRQGNIQYF. The CDR3 bases are TGTGCCAGCAGCCAGGAACTTAACAGACAGGGCAACATTCAGTACTTC.

This clone showed up just once. The rearrangement uses TRBV5-1 and TRBJ1-1; tentative D call: TRBD1 (5 bases). Germline V gene lookup returns CDR1 SGHRS and CDR2 YFSETQ. Trimming removed 6 bases at V and 0 bases at J, with 21 bases between. The CDR3 is made up of 17 amino acids. CDR3: CASKTAGQTNMNTEAFF. The CDR3 DNA follows: TGCGCCAGCAAAACCGCGGGGCAGACTAACATGAACACTGAAGCTTTCTTT.

CDR3 DNA: TGCGCCAGCTCGAAAGGGACAGCCTTCTACGAGCAGTACTTC. It yields the protein CASSKGTAFYEQYF. The V call is TRBV5-1, the J call TRBJ2-7, with 7 bases aligning to TRBD1. The J segment lost 3 bases and the V segment lost 7 bases, leaving 10 bases of the junction unmatched. Per germline, CDR1 SGHRS and CDR2 YFSETQ. This CDR3 has 14 amino acids.

V usage is TRBV27 and J usage is TRBJ2-2; D gene unclear. The V end was cut by 3 bases, the J end by 2 bases, with 13 bases between. CDR3 length: 16 amino acids. Germline V gives CDR1 MNHEY, CDR2 SMNVEV (reference sequence). The CDR3 DNA follows: TGTGCCAGCAGTTTGGGCCAGTCTGTCAACACCGGGGAGCTGTTTTTT. Translation gives CASSLGQSVNTGELFF.

The genes are TRBV19 and TRBJ2-2, with 9 bases fitting TRBD1. Germline V gives CDR1 LNHDA, CDR2 SQIVND (reference sequence). The CDR3 has 18 residues. V was clipped by 0 bases and J by 0 bases; unmatched bases: 5. The CDR3 here is CASSIDGQGFANTGELFF. The CDR3 region has the DNA TGTGCCAGTAGTATAGATGGACAGGGGTTCGCGAACACCGGGGAGCTGTTTTTT.

The chain joins TRBV5-1 to TRBJ2-2; 12 bases fit TRBD1. The CDR3 contains 17 residues. CDR1 is SGHRS, CDR2 YFSETQ, per germline. Trimming took 5 bases from V and 5 from J; bases not matched to a gene: 10. The CDR3 bases are TGCGCCAGCAGGAAGTCGGGACAGGGGGCGCGGACCGGGGAGCTGTTTTTT. Amino acids: CASRKSGQGARTGELFF.

This clone was picked up a small number of times. The V call is TRBV24-1, the J call TRBJ1-2; 7 positions match TRBD1. V gave up 4 bases and J gave up 3 bases; unmatched junction bases: 4. The germline V gene encodes CDR1 KGHDR and CDR2 SFDVKD. This CDR3 spans 14 amino acids. The DNA for the CDR3 is TGTGCCACCAGTGACCTTGGGACAGACTATGGCTACACCTTC. Its translation is CATSDLGTDYGYTF.

The chain links TRBV7-3 to TRBJ2-5; D is perhaps TRBD1 (6 bases). The ends were cut back, 0 bases at V and 5 bases at J, with 10 bases in the middle. This CDR3 is 14 amino acids long. CDR1 and CDR2 (germline): SGHTA, FQGTGA. Written as DNA, the CDR3 is TGTGCCAGCAGCTTAACGGGGGCCAAGGAGACCCAGTACTTC. As protein: CASSLTGAKETQYF.

The chain joins TRBV7-9 to TRBJ2-5, with 11 nucleotides matching TRBD2. Germline CDR1 SEHNR, CDR2 FQNEAQ (reference sequence). The junction had 6 bases not matched to a gene; V was cut back by 7 bases and J by 5 bases. This CDR3 region has 14 residues. The CDR3 here is CASTTSGSGETQYF. CDR3 DNA sequence: TGTGCCAGCACCACTAGCGGGAGCGGGGAGACCCAGTACTTC.

This rearrangement joins TRBV28 to TRBJ1-6, with 8 bases aligning to TRBD1. This CDR3 region has 16 residues. V lost 2 bases and J lost 9; bases outside the gene matches: 9. The germline V gene encodes CDR1 MDHEN and CDR2 SYDVKM. CDR3: CASSLPFDRGGSPLHF. DNA of the CDR3: TGTGCCAGCAGTTTACCCTTCGACAGGGGAGGTTCACCCCTCCACTTT. The variable domain in full, with the rest retrieved from reference TRBV28 and TRBJ1-6, is DVKVTQSSRYLVKRTGEKVFLECVQDMDHENMFWYRQDPGLGLRLIYFSYDVKMKEKGDIPEGYSVSREKKERFSLILESASTNQTSMYLCASSLPFDRGGSPLHFGNGTRLTVT.

This chain connects TRBV11-3 to TRBJ2-7; no firm D call. CDR3 length: 14 amino acids. V lost 3 bases, J lost 0 bases, and 9 bases lay in between. Germline V gene lookup returns CDR1 SGHNT and CDR2 YENEEA. DNA of the CDR3: TGTGCCAGCAGCTTGGCAGCGACCTCCTACGAGCAGTACTTC. Amino acid sequence: CASSLAATSYEQYF.

The rearrangement links TRBV7-9 to TRBJ1-1; D unclear. The ends were cut back, 5 bases at V and 1 base at J, with 11 bases in the middle. The CDR3 length is 14 residues. Germline V gene lookup returns CDR1 SEHNR and CDR2 FQNEAQ (reference sequence). The CDR3 is CASSPPAGNTEAFF. CDR3 in DNA: TGTGCCAGCAGCCCACCGGCGGGGAACACTGAAGCTTTCTTT.

The chain couples TRBV15 to TRBJ1-1; D is unclear. The germline gives CDR1 LNHNV, CDR2 YYDKDF (reference sequence). Trimming took off 0 bases at V and 0 bases at J, with 26 bases between the two ends. This CDR3 is built from 21 residues. For the CDR3, the DNA is TGTGCCACCAGCAGAGATTTTCCGACGTGGGAGGAGAAGTTATTGAACACTGAAGCTTTCTTT. Protein product: CATSRDFPTWEEKLLNTEAFF.

The CDR3 DNA reads TGCGCCAGCGGATGGACTAGCGGGAGTCTTCATTCGCAGTTCTTC. Its translation is CASGWTSGSLHSQFF. The genes are TRBV5-1 and TRBJ2-1; 13 bases fit TRBD2. The CDR3 covers 15 residues. Losses at the gene ends were 7 bases for V and 12 bases for J; bases not matched to a gene: 13. Germline V gene data show CDR1 as SGHRS and CDR2 as YFSETQ.

This clone came up a few times. The chain couples TRBV6-1 to TRBJ2-1, with TRBD2 matching 13 bases. V trimming: 4 bases; J trimming: 4 bases; junction bases outside the gene matches: 13. There are 19 residues in the CDR3. Germline-derived CDR1 and CDR2 are MNHNS and SASEGT. CDR3 sequence (DNA): TGTGCCAGCAGTGCGGCTTGGGGACTAGCGGGGAACAAGTACAATGAGCAGTTCTTC. It translates to CASSAAWGLAGNKYNEQFF.

The genes are TRBV7-9 and TRBJ2-5; 11 nucleotides match TRBD2. CDR1 SEHNR and CDR2 FQNEAQ come from the germline V gene (reference sequence). The CDR3 sequence is 16 residues long. Trimming at V came to 5 bases and at J to 1 base, leaving 6 bases not matched to a gene. The CDR3 protein is CASSRGTSGSQETQYF. CDR3 DNA: TGTGCCAGCAGCCGGGGGACTAGCGGAAGCCAAGAGACCCAGTACTTC.

The chain combines TRBV5-5 with TRBJ2-1; D is unresolved. Trimming cost V 4 bases and J 5 bases, with 13 bases left between them. Germline V gene lookup returns CDR1 SGHKS and CDR2 YYEKEE (reference sequence). There are 14 residues in the CDR3. This CDR3 reads CASSVLIANNEQFF. For the CDR3, the DNA is TGTGCCAGCAGCGTGTTAATAGCTAACAATGAGCAGTTCTTC. Full variable domain (rest looked up from reference TRBV5-5 and TRBJ2-1): DAGVTQSPTHLIKTRGQQVTLRCSPISGHKSVSWYQQVLGQGPQFIFQYYEKEERGRGNFPDRFSARQFPNYSSELNVNALLLGDSALYLCASSVLIANNEQFFGPGTRLTVL.

Concerning this clone itself: One end of the junction fails to match germline, which may point to a read error. The gene calls are TRBV28 and TRBJ2-3, with 9 bases that match TRBD2. In germline, CDR1 is MDHEN, CDR2 SYDVKM. This CDR3 comprises 14 residues. CDR3 in DNA: TGTGCCTGCAGTAGCGGGAGTATCACAGATACGCAGTATTTT. Translated, it gives CACSSGSITDTQYF.

This clone came up once. This chain links TRBV3-1 (or the pseudogene TRBV3-2) with TRBJ2-1; D gene unclear. With 2 bases removed from V and 10 bases from J, the gap between germline ends came to 6 bases. The germline gives CDR1 LGHDT, CDR2 YNNKEL (reference sequence). The CDR3 spans 11 residues. The CDR3 bases are TGTGCCAGCAGCCAAACAGCCGAGCAGTTCTTC. This codes for CASSQTAEQFF.

This clone was recorded a few times. The gene calls are TRBV2 and TRBJ2-3; TRBD2 agrees at 7 bases. Germline-derived CDR1 and CDR2 are SNHLY and FYNNEI. V lost 6 bases to trimming and J lost 2 bases; unmatched junction nucleotides: 5. CDR3 length: 14 amino acids. CDR3 DNA: TGTGCCAGCAGACCCTGGGACTACACAGATACGCAGTATTTT. This encodes CASRPWDYTDTQYF.

This clone was detected once. This rearrangement joins TRBV14 to TRBJ2-3; D perhaps matches TRBD2 (6 bases). The V end lost 2 bases, the J end lost 3 bases, and 30 bases lay between the germline ends. The CDR3 contains 21 residues. Per germline, CDR1 SGHDN and CDR2 FVKESK. This CDR3 is CASSQWATFLGGTDPTDTQYF. DNA of the CDR3: TGTGCCAGCAGCCAATGGGCGACATTTTTGGGGGGAACAGACCCAACAGATACGCAGTATTTT.

This chain joins TRBV10-3 and TRBJ2-1; a weak D match, TRBD2 (6 bases). Germline assignment: CDR1 ENHRY and CDR2 SYGVKD. This CDR3 spans 13 amino acids. V was cut by 8 bases and J by 0 bases, with 8 bases left in between. The DNA for the CDR3 is TGTGCCATCGGCGGGATCTCCTACAATGAGCAGTTCTTC. This codes for CAIGGISYNEQFF.

This clone is a singleton in its sample. The V gene is TRBV13, the J gene TRBJ1-2; D gene uncertain. The CDR3 has 14 amino acids. Trimming shortened V by 0 bases and J by 4 bases, and 9 bases separated the two germline ends. Germline CDR1 reads PRHDT; CDR2 reads FYEKMQ (reference sequence). Here the CDR3 reads CASSLGPEAYGYTF. The CDR3 region has the DNA TGTGCCAGCAGCTTAGGACCGGAGGCCTATGGCTACACCTTC.

The genes are TRBV6-4 and TRBJ2-2, with 12 bases matching TRBD2. The germline gives CDR1 MRHNA, CDR2 SNTAGT. Unmatched junction bases numbered 6, after V lost 6 bases and J lost 7 bases. This CDR3 region has 15 residues. In DNA form, the CDR3 reads TGTGCCAGCAGCCGACTAGCGGGAGACGTCGGGGAGCTGTTTTTT. This codes for CASSRLAGDVGELFF.

The V gene is TRBV10-3, the J gene TRBJ2-7, with D possibly TRBD2 on 7 matching bases. Germline V gene sequence: CDR1 ENHRY, CDR2 SYGVKD. CDR3 length: 14 residues. V lost 10 bases to trimming and J lost 9 bases, with 25 bases between them. The CDR3 region has the DNA TGTGCCACCGGGGGGACATCAGATCCTTTGGGGCAGTACTTC. Amino acids: CATGGTSDPLGQYF.